This passage covers 24 T cell receptor beta chains from one sample sequenced in a study of T cells in localized non-small cell lung cancer. The method was immunoSEQ multiplex PCR; TCRdb's version includes in-frame clones alone and lacks a portion of them. The table shows tens of thousands of clones, with 70% to 90% occurring only once. The sample consisted of peripheral blood, taken before any cancer treatment. The receptors derive from a man between 40 and 70 years old with stage I squamous cell lung carcinoma.

The rearrangement uses TRBV13 and TRBJ2-5; 14 bases fit TRBD2. Germline CDR1 and CDR2: PRHDT and FYEKMQ (reference sequence). V lost 4 bases, J lost 5 bases, and 6 bases stayed unmatched. The CDR3 loop spans 16 amino acids. The CDR3 reads CASSSGLAGGGETQYF. The CDR3 bases are TGTGCCAGCAGCTCCGGACTAGCGGGAGGTGGTGAGACCCAGTACTTC. Variable domain in full (rest from reference TRBV13 and TRBJ2-5): AAGVIQSPRHLIKEKRETATLKCYPIPRHDTVYWYQQGPGQDPQFLISFYEKMQSDKGSIPDRFSAQQFSDYHSELNMSSLELGDSALYFCASSSGLAGGGETQYFGPGTRLLVL.

The chain uses TRBV5-1 and TRBJ2-5, with 12 bases aligning to TRBD2. V was clipped by 2 bases and J by 5 bases; unmatched bases: 7. The CDR3 spans 16 residues. Germline V gene lookup returns CDR1 SGHRS and CDR2 YFSETQ. The CDR3 DNA is TGCGCCAGCAGCTTACTGACTAGCGGGAGAGAGGAGACCCAGTACTTC. Amino acids: CASSLLTSGREETQYF.

Points on this clone: One junction end does not reproduce the germline sequence, and a read error may be involved. The J gene is TRBJ2-1, the V gene TRBV7-7; TRBD2 matches at 8 bases. This CDR3 has 14 amino acids. In germline, CDR1 is SSHAT, CDR2 FNYEAQ (reference sequence). CDR3 residues: CASSLLAGSNEQFF. The CDR3 DNA reads as TGTGCTAGCAGCCTCCTAGCGGGTAGCAATGAGCAGTTCTTC.

The CDR3 nucleotides are TGTGCCAGCAGCTTATCCAGGGGCGGAGAAAAACTGTTTTTT. Residues: CASSLSRGGEKLFF. The chain carries TRBV7-2 and TRBJ1-4; D is perhaps TRBD1 (6 bases). Germline V CDR1 and CDR2: SGHTA, FQGNSA. This CDR3 is 14 amino acids long. The germline V and J ends were trimmed by 2 bases and 8 bases, with 12 bases remaining between them. Supplemented by reference TRBV7-2 and TRBJ1-4, the full variable domain reads GAGVSQSPSNKVTEKGKDVELRCDPISGHTALYWYRQSLGQGLEFLIYFQGNSAPDKSGLPSDRFSAERTGGSVSTLTIQRTQQEDSAVYLCASSLSRGGEKLFFGSGTQLSVL.

V gene TRBV2 combines with J gene TRBJ1-4; TRBD1 aligns across 9 bases. The V and J ends lost 5 bases and 8 bases, in that order; junction bases with no gene match: 9. Germline V CDR1 and CDR2: SNHLY, FYNNEI. The CDR3 runs to 15 residues. CDR3 sequence: CASSWGTGRGEKLFF. CDR3 nucleotides: TGTGCCAGCAGTTGGGGGACAGGGCGGGGAGAAAAACTGTTTTTT.

The chain recombines TRBV28 with TRBJ2-7; D remains unclear. Germline V gene lookup returns CDR1 MDHEN and CDR2 SYDVKM. Trimming took off 2 bases at V and 2 bases at J, with 13 bases between the two ends. CDR3 size: 15 residues. In nucleotides, the CDR3 is TGTGCCAGCAGTTTAGGAAGGACGGATACCTACGAGCAGTACTTC. It yields the protein CASSLGRTDTYEQYF.

CDR3 nucleotides: TGTGCCAGCAGCACCGGCGGTTCTAATGAAAAACTGTTTTTT. Protein product: CASSTGGSNEKLFF. V gene TRBV7-9 combines with J gene TRBJ1-4; D is ambiguous. The CDR3 sequence is 14 residues long. Germline V gives CDR1 SEHNR, CDR2 FQNEAQ (reference sequence). V lost 5 bases to trimming and J lost 3 bases, with 10 bases between them.

This rearrangement joins TRBV5-1 to TRBJ1-1; 7 positions match TRBD1. This CDR3 spans 14 amino acids. Germline-derived CDR1 and CDR2 are SGHRS and YFSETQ. V was clipped by 4 bases and J by 1 base; unmatched bases: 4. DNA of the CDR3: TGCGCCAGCAGCCCCGGGACAGCGAACACTGAAGCTTTCTTT. Translating gives CASSPGTANTEAFF.

This clone was picked up one time. The chain combines TRBV28 with TRBJ2-7, with 11 positions matching TRBD2. CDR1 and CDR2 from the germline V gene are MDHEN and SYDVKM. The CDR3 has 16 amino acids. Unmatched junction bases numbered 5, after V lost 2 bases and J lost 2 bases. CDR3 DNA sequence: TGTGCCAGCAGTTTAGTGGGACTAGCGGCTACCTACGAGCAGTACTTC. Its translation: CASSLVGLAATYEQYF.

This clone was recorded once. This chain joins TRBV5-1 and TRBJ1-2, with a weak D call TRBD1 (5 bases). The CDR3 consists of 14 residues. Between the trimmed V and J ends, which lost 0 bases and 8 bases, there was a span of 14 bases. Germline CDR1 is SGHRS and CDR2 is YFSETQ. The CDR3 is CASSLEQALDGYTF. CDR3 coding DNA: TGCGCCAGCAGCTTGGAACAGGCACTAGACGGCTACACCTTC. The full variable domain, its missing parts supplied by reference TRBV5-1 and TRBJ1-2, is KAGVTQTPRYLIKTRGQQVTLSCSPISGHRSVSWYQQTPGQGLQFLFEYFSETQRNKGNFPGRFSGRQFSNSRSEMNVSTLELGDSALYLCASSLEQALDGYTFGSGTRLTVV.

The V gene is TRBV28, the J gene TRBJ1-5, with 9 bases aligning to TRBD1. Trimming took 5 bases from V and 5 from J; bases not matched to a gene: 7. There are 15 residues in the CDR3. Germline V lookup: CDR1 MDHEN, CDR2 SYDVKM. The CDR3 loop reads CASSNDRGYDQPQHF. CDR3 bases: TGTGCCAGCAGTAACGACAGGGGGTATGATCAGCCCCAGCATTTT.

The J gene is TRBJ1-3, the V gene TRBV9, with 7 nucleotides matching TRBD1. Trimming removed 7 bases from V and 0 bases from J; junction bases left unmatched: 7. The CDR3 sequence is 15 residues long. The germline V gene encodes CDR1 SGDLS and CDR2 YYNGEE. The CDR3, as DNA: TGTGCCAGCGATCAACAGGGGAGCTCTGGAAACACCATATATTTT. Residues: CASDQQGSSGNTIYF.

The chain employs TRBV30 and TRBJ2-7; 11 nucleotides align to TRBD2. Looked up from germline, CDR1 is GTSNPN and CDR2 is SVGIG (reference sequence). Unmatched junction bases numbered 4, after V lost 1 base and J lost 2 bases. The CDR3 is 15 residues long. CDR3 loop: CAWSALAGGAYEQYF. The CDR3 bases are TGTGCCTGGAGTGCCCTAGCGGGAGGCGCCTACGAGCAGTACTTC.

The chain recombines TRBV30 with TRBJ1-4; TRBD1 matches at 8 bases. After removal of 7 bases from V and 2 bases from J, the junction contained 0 bases not matched to a gene. The CDR3 is 12 residues long. Germline loops: CDR1 GTSNPN, CDR2 SVGIG (reference sequence). The DNA of the CDR3 is TGTGCCTCAGGGGGCACTAATGAAAAACTGTTTTTT. Amino acids: CASGGTNEKLFF. Based on the CDR3 plus reference TRBV30 and TRBJ1-4, the full variable domain is SQTIHQWPATLVQPVGSPLSLECTVEGTSNPNLYWYRQAAGRGLQLLFYSVGIGQISSEVPQNLSASRPQDRQFILSSKKLLLSDSGFYLCASGGTNEKLFFGSGTQLSVL.

The chain recombines TRBV11-2 with TRBJ2-3, with TRBD1 identical over 11 bases. J gave up 5 bases and V 3 bases, and 10 bases lay outside the gene matches. This CDR3 has 17 residues. Germline loops: CDR1 SGHAT, CDR2 FQNNGV. The CDR3 reads CASSFRPGQGALDTQYF. In nucleotides, the CDR3 is TGTGCCAGCAGCTTCCGGCCTGGACAGGGGGCATTAGATACGCAGTATTTT.

The chain joins TRBV28 to TRBJ1-2; D not resolved. With 3 bases removed from V and 3 bases from J, the gap between germline ends came to 11 bases. There are 14 residues in the CDR3. The germline V gene has CDR1 MDHEN and CDR2 SYDVKM. Written as DNA, the CDR3 is TGTGCCAGCAGTTTGCCGGGCATCGACTATGGCTACACCTTC. Translating it yields CASSLPGIDYGYTF.

This chain connects TRBV13 to TRBJ2-1; D is perhaps TRBD1 or TRBD2 (5 bases each). CDR1 is PRHDT and CDR2 is FYEKMQ in the germline V gene (reference sequence). The length of the CDR3 is 11 residues. The ends were cut back, 3 bases at V and 13 bases at J, with 10 bases in the middle. The CDR3 region has the DNA TGTGCCAGCAGCTTGGGACGGACACAGTTCTTC. Translating gives CASSLGRTQFF.

The gene calls are TRBV19 and TRBJ1-1; TRBD1 matches 7 bases. The CDR3 has 18 residues. Trimming removed 4 bases from V and 0 bases from J; junction bases left unmatched: 14. In germline, CDR1 is LNHDA, CDR2 SQIVND (reference sequence). CDR3 residues: CASSKRSTGTGMNTEAFF. CDR3 coding DNA: TGTGCCAGTAGTAAACGATCGACAGGGACGGGGATGAACACTGAAGCTTTCTTT.

The chain is built from TRBV30 and TRBJ2-2, with a tentative D call TRBD1 (5 bases). This CDR3 is 15 amino acids long. In germline, CDR1 is GTSNPN, CDR2 SVGIG (reference sequence). V was clipped by 5 bases and J by 1 base, with 14 bases between them. Written as DNA, the CDR3 is TGTGCCTGGGACCAGGGCCGCCTGAACACCGGGGAGCTGTTTTTT. This gives the protein CAWDQGRLNTGELFF.

The CDR3 region has the DNA TGTGCCAGTAGCGTGGACAGGGGAGGCTACGAGCAGTACTTC. It codes for CASSVDRGGYEQYF. The chain couples TRBV19 to TRBJ2-7; TRBD1 aligns across 9 bases. Germline V gene sequence: CDR1 LNHDA, CDR2 SQIVND (reference sequence). Losses at the gene ends were 6 bases for V and 3 bases for J; bases not matched to a gene: 6. The CDR3 contains 14 residues.

Of note for this clone: Its ends do not fully match the called genes, so a read error is possible. The rearrangement joins TRBV7-7 to TRBJ2-2, with D perhaps being TRBD1 or TRBD2 (5 bases each). The CDR3 is 14 residues long. Germline-derived CDR1 and CDR2 are SSHAT and FNYEAQ (reference sequence). CDR3 in amino acids: CASSLSREIGELFF. The DNA for the CDR3 is TGTGCTAGCAGCCTGTCCAGGGAGATCGGGGAGCTGTTTTTT.

The rearrangement links TRBV28 to TRBJ1-1; the match to TRBD1 covers 8 bases. The CDR3 contains 14 residues. The junction had 7 bases not matched to a gene; V was cut back by 6 bases and J by 4 bases. The V gene's germline CDR1 is MDHEN and CDR2 SYDVKM. CDR3 sequence (DNA): TGTGCCAGCAGACCTGGACAGGGTGGCACTGAAGCTTTCTTT. It specifies CASRPGQGGTEAFF.

The chain recombines TRBV28 with TRBJ2-2; D is uncertain. CDR3 length equals 15 residues. V was cut by 5 bases and J by 0 bases, with 10 bases left in between. The V gene's germline CDR1 is MDHEN and CDR2 SYDVKM. CDR3 in amino acids: CASSPRRANTGELFF. The CDR3 nucleotides are TGTGCCAGCAGTCCCCGACGGGCGAACACCGGGGAGCTGTTTTTT.

The V gene is TRBV7-6, the J gene TRBJ1-1, with D tentatively TRBD1 (5 bases). Per germline, CDR1 SGHVS and CDR2 FNYEAQ. The CDR3 extends over 15 amino acids. V was pared by 0 bases and J by 0 bases, with 8 bases between. The CDR3 is CASSLAPGMNTEAFF. The CDR3 bases are TGTGCCAGCAGCTTAGCGCCAGGGATGAACACTGAAGCTTTCTTT.